The 30 T cell receptor beta chains presented below share a single source sample, sequenced in a study of cytomegalovirus exposure and HLA in healthy donors. PCR amplification relied on 60 Vbeta primers (plus 13 Jbeta primers). Clones were sequenced by immunoSEQ multiplex PCR, and TCRdb holds only the in-frame ones, with some missing. This table holds 130,000 or so clones, roughly 88% found once. The material sequenced was PBMCs. These TCRs come from a woman aged 18-29 years in good health and CMV-seropositive.

The rearrangement joins TRBV5-4 to TRBJ1-1; a possible D gene is TRBD1 (5 bases). V was pared by 4 bases and J by 1 base, with 8 bases between. Germline-derived CDR1 and CDR2 are SGHNT and YYREEE (reference sequence). There are 13 residues in the CDR3. Here the CDR3 reads CASSRDRNTEAFF. The CDR3 coding sequence is TGTGCCAGCAGCCGTGACAGGAACACTGAAGCTTTCTTT.

The rearrangement uses TRBV6-1 and TRBJ2-2, with 8 bases that match TRBD1. This CDR3 is built from 14 residues. Trimming removed 4 bases from V and 5 bases from J; junction bases left unmatched: 3. In germline, CDR1 is MNHNS, CDR2 SASEGT. CDR3 in DNA: TGTGCCAGCAGTGCCGGACAGGGAACCGGGGAGCTGTTTTTT. Translating gives CASSAGQGTGELFF.

The V call is TRBV18, the J call TRBJ2-3; 9 nucleotides line up with TRBD2. The germline CDR1 and CDR2 sequences are KGHSH and LQKENI. V was pared by 7 bases and J by 3 bases, with 2 bases of the junction left unmatched. The length of the CDR3 is 13 residues. CDR3 nucleotide sequence: TGTGCCAGCTGCGGGGGGGATACAGATACGCAGTATTTT. Protein: CASCGGDTDTQYF.

In its sample, this clone was seen a few times. The V gene is TRBV2, the J gene TRBJ2-7; D not resolved. Trimming removed 1 base from V and 3 bases from J, with 13 bases in between. Germline CDR1 SNHLY, CDR2 FYNNEI. The CDR3 is made up of 15 amino acids. The CDR3 nucleotides are TGTGCCAGCAGTGAAGACTTTGCCCTAAGCTACGAGCAGTACTTC. It yields the protein CASSEDFALSYEQYF.

The gene calls are TRBV29-1 and TRBJ2-5; 9 bases match TRBD1. Germline V gene lookup returns CDR1 SQVTM and CDR2 ANQGSEA. Losses at the gene ends were 3 bases for V and 5 bases for J; bases not matched to a gene: 16. The CDR3 consists of 17 residues. The CDR3 region is CSVEFVLGQGERETQYF. For the CDR3, the DNA is TGCAGCGTTGAGTTCGTTTTGGGACAGGGAGAAAGGGAGACCCAGTACTTC. Full variable domain (rest looked up from reference TRBV29-1 and TRBJ2-5): SAVISQKPSRDICQRGTSLTIQCQVDSQVTMMFWYRQQPGQSLTLIATANQGSEATYESGFVIDKFPISRPNLTFSTLTVSNMSPEDSSIYLCSVEFVLGQGERETQYFGPGTRLLVL.

This chain connects TRBV7-2 to TRBJ2-5, with TRBD2 identical over 8 bases. CDR1 is SGHTA and CDR2 is FQGNSA in the germline V gene. The trim removed 5 bases at V and 4 bases at J, leaving 6 bases unmatched. The CDR3 sequence is 14 residues long. The CDR3 protein is CASSPGGPGETQYF. CDR3 nucleotides: TGTGCCAGCAGCCCGGGGGGGCCGGGAGAGACCCAGTACTTC.

The chain links TRBV2 to TRBJ2-1; perhaps TRBD2 as D (5 bases). Per germline, CDR1 SNHLY and CDR2 FYNNEI. The CDR3 sequence is 15 residues long. Trimming cost V 4 bases and J 7 bases, with 17 bases left between them. CDR3 DNA sequence: TGTGCCAGCAGTGCCCAGCCGATTGGCGGGAATGAGCAGTTCTTC. Encoded protein: CASSAQPIGGNEQFF.

This clone was recorded once. At one end the junction does not follow the germline gene, possibly because of a read error. The J gene is TRBJ1-5, the V gene TRBV7-9; maybe TRBD1 (5 bases). From germline, CDR1 is SEHNR and CDR2 FQNEAQ (reference sequence). The CDR3 spans 16 residues. This CDR3 is CSSSSTAREGNQPQHF. The CDR3 region has the DNA TGTTCCAGCAGCTCCACCGCCAGGGAGGGCAATCAGCCCCAGCATTTT.

This clone occurred once. The rearrangement links TRBV5-1 to TRBJ2-3; 9 bases fit TRBD2. The germline CDR1 and CDR2 sequences are SGHRS and YFSETQ. The CDR3 covers 13 residues. Germline trimming cut 5 bases from V and 5 bases from J; bases unmatched to any gene: 3. The CDR3 loop reads CASSQRGVDTQYF. The CDR3 DNA reads as TGCGCCAGCAGTCAGCGGGGGGTAGATACGCAGTATTTT.

J is TRBJ1-2 and V is TRBV7-9; D uncertain. Per the germline V gene, CDR1 is SEHNR and CDR2 is FQNEAQ (reference sequence). Trimming took 1 base from V and 0 from J, leaving 12 bases between them. The CDR3 has 16 residues. The CDR3 sequence is CASSLVPGASNYGYTF. In DNA form, the CDR3 reads TGTGCCAGCAGCTTAGTCCCCGGTGCCTCTAACTATGGCTACACCTTC.

The chain links TRBV4-1 to TRBJ2-2; 7 nucleotides match TRBD1. This CDR3 comprises 14 residues. V dropped 4 bases and J dropped 4; count of bases not matched to a gene: 3. Germline loops: CDR1 MGHRA, CDR2 YSYEKL. In DNA, the CDR3 is TGCGCCAGCAGCCCGGGGACAGTCACCGGGGAGCTGTTTTTT. Amino acids: CASSPGTVTGELFF.

This chain uses TRBV2 with TRBJ2-3, with 11 bases identical to TRBD2. Germline assignment: CDR1 SNHLY and CDR2 FYNNEI. V dropped 3 bases and J dropped 4; count of bases not matched to a gene: 3. The CDR3 contains 15 residues. CDR3 DNA sequence: TGTGCCAGCAGTGATGATAGCGGGGGGGCAGATACGCAGTATTTT. This codes for CASSDDSGGADTQYF.

The chain has TRBV12-5 and TRBJ2-7, with 7 bases identical to TRBD1. The CDR3 has 15 amino acids. After removal of 0 bases from V and 3 bases from J, the junction contained 5 bases not matched to a gene. Germline-derived CDR1 and CDR2 are LGHNT and FRNRAP. In DNA, the CDR3 is TGTGCTAGTGGTTTGGTCTCGGGACAGTACTACGAGCAGTACTTC. The encoded protein is CASGLVSGQYYEQYF.

The chain employs TRBV30 and TRBJ2-5, with D unresolved. From germline, CDR1 is GTSNPN and CDR2 SVGIG (reference sequence). There are 12 residues in the CDR3. Trimming left V 2 bases short and J 1 base short, with 5 bases between. CDR3: CAWSPSQETQYF. The CDR3 nucleotides are TGTGCCTGGAGTCCCTCCCAAGAGACCCAGTACTTC.

The rearrangement links TRBV5-6 to TRBJ1-5; TRBD1 is a possible D gene (5 bases). The V and J ends lost 1 base and 0 bases respectively, with 14 bases between them. CDR1 is SGHDT and CDR2 is YYEEEE in the germline V gene. The CDR3 spans 17 residues. The CDR3 spells CASSLRRGRYSNQPQHF. The CDR3 DNA is TGTGCCAGCAGCTTGAGGAGGGGCCGTTATAGCAATCAGCCCCAGCATTTT. Filled out from reference TRBV5-6 and TRBJ1-5, the complete variable domain reads DAGVTQSPTHLIKTRGQQVTLRCSPKSGHDTVSWYQQALGQGPQFIFQYYEEEERQRGNFPDRFSGHQFPNYSSELNVNALLLGDSALYLCASSLRRGRYSNQPQHFGDGTRLSIL.

This clone came up a few times. The rearrangement uses TRBV27 and TRBJ1-2, with D uncertain. Germline V gene data show CDR1 as MNHEY and CDR2 as SMNVEV (reference sequence). Trimming left V 3 bases short and J 4 bases short, with 15 bases between. There are 15 residues in the CDR3. This CDR3 reads CASSFHYHLLYGYTF. CDR3 coding DNA: TGTGCCAGCAGTTTCCACTACCACCTCCTCTATGGCTACACCTTC.

This chain joins TRBV7-9 and TRBJ2-3; 12 bases fit TRBD2. Germline CDR1 is SEHNR and CDR2 is FQNEAQ (reference sequence). The junction had 9 bases not matched to a gene; V was cut back by 5 bases and J by 6 bases. CDR3 size: 16 residues. The CDR3 DNA follows: TGTGCCAGCAGCGATCGGACTAGCGGGGTGTCTGATACGCAGTATTTT. This codes for CASSDRTSGVSDTQYF.

This clone appeared once. V and J are TRBV11-2 and TRBJ2-3; 8 bases map to TRBD2. Germline trimming cut 4 bases from V and 2 bases from J; bases unmatched to any gene: 14. This CDR3 spans 18 amino acids. Germline V gene sequence: CDR1 SGHAT, CDR2 FQNNGV. The chain's CDR3 is CASSSRLSSGGITDTQYF. CDR3 DNA sequence: TGTGCCAGCAGCTCCAGGCTCTCGAGCGGGGGAATCACAGATACGCAGTATTTT.

The chain carries TRBV7-9 and TRBJ1-3, with 7 positions matching TRBD1. Trimming took 5 bases from V and 0 from J; bases not matched to a gene: 7. Germline loops: CDR1 SEHNR, CDR2 FQNEAQ (reference sequence). This CDR3 spans 16 amino acids. The CDR3 here is CASSPRTGHSGNTIYF. CDR3 nucleotide sequence: TGTGCCAGCAGCCCCAGGACAGGCCACTCTGGAAACACCATATATTTT.

The J gene is TRBJ1-2, the V gene TRBV6-5; TRBD1 might be the D (6 bases). Trimming removed 3 bases from V and 4 bases from J, with 15 bases in between. The CDR3 spans 15 residues. CDR1 is MNHEY and CDR2 is SVGAGI in the germline V gene. The CDR3 protein is CASSYLGAEIYGYTF. The DNA of the CDR3 is TGTGCCAGCAGTTATCTGGGGGCGGAGATCTATGGCTACACCTTC.

This chain links TRBV4-1 with TRBJ2-7; D is uncertain. V lost 1 base and J 2 bases, leaving 9 bases between the germline ends. Germline lookup yields CDR1 MGHRA and CDR2 YSYEKL. The CDR3 length is 14 residues. The CDR3 region is CASSQVSGTYEQYF. For the CDR3, the DNA is TGCGCCAGCAGCCAAGTGTCTGGCACCTACGAGCAGTACTTC.

The chain employs TRBV25-1 and TRBJ2-3; tentative D call: TRBD2 (6 bases). CDR3 length: 16 residues. Trimming shortened V by 1 base and J by 0 bases, and 11 bases separated the two germline ends. Germline CDR1 reads MGHDK; CDR2 reads SYGVNS. The CDR3 nucleotides are TGTGCCAGCAGTGAATTAGGGGACTCTAGCACAGATACGCAGTATTTT. Amino acid sequence: CASSELGDSSTDTQYF.

This clone has a single count. Compared with germline, one end of the junction differs, possibly owing to a read error. The genes are TRBV11-1 and TRBJ1-1; the D is unclear. The CDR3 consists of 13 residues. Germline loops: CDR1 SGHAT, CDR2 FQDESV (reference sequence). This chain's CDR3 is CASSLGGGRGLLF. The CDR3 nucleotides read TGTGCCAGCAGCTTAGGGGGAGGACGAGGGCTTCTCTTT.

The chain links TRBV4-2 to TRBJ2-1; a possible D gene is TRBD2 (7 bases). Between the trimmed V and J ends, which lost 1 base and 7 bases, there was a span of 23 bases. The germline CDR1 and CDR2 sequences are LGHNA and YNFKEQ. The CDR3 is 18 residues long. The CDR3 spells CASSQGPLGGGARNEQFF. In nucleotides, the CDR3 is TGTGCCAGCAGCCAAGGCCCTCTAGGAGGGGGGGCCCGGAATGAGCAGTTCTTC.

This clone was seen a handful of times. The chain links TRBV7-8 to TRBJ2-2; 7 nucleotides agree with TRBD2. Unmatched junction bases numbered 6, after V lost 8 bases and J lost 6 bases. This CDR3 comprises 13 residues. Per the germline V gene, CDR1 is SGHVS and CDR2 is FQNEAQ. Here the CDR3 reads CASRTRGAGELFF. The CDR3 DNA reads as TGTGCCAGCCGCACCCGGGGGGCCGGGGAGCTGTTTTTT.

This clone was detected once. The V call is TRBV4-1, the J call TRBJ1-4, with 7 bases aligning to TRBD1. Germline assignment: CDR1 MGHRA and CDR2 YSYEKL. The CDR3 sequence is 19 residues long. J gave up 0 bases and V 4 bases, and 14 bases lay outside the gene matches. The CDR3 loop is CASSLTDRPGRATNEKLFF. The CDR3 DNA follows: TGCGCCAGCAGCCTGACGGACAGGCCTGGAAGGGCAACTAATGAAAAACTGTTTTTT.

This sequence joins TRBV5-1 and TRBJ2-2, with 7 bases matching TRBD2. V shed 7 bases, J shed 6 bases, and the junction held 3 bases outside the gene matches. The CDR3 is 12 residues long. Germline loops: CDR1 SGHRS, CDR2 YFSETQ. The CDR3 is CASGEGAGELFF. The CDR3 nucleotides are TGCGCCAGCGGGGAGGGAGCCGGGGAGCTGTTTTTT.

V and J are TRBV6-1 and TRBJ2-7; weak D call: TRBD1 (6 bases). Looked up from germline, CDR1 is MNHNS and CDR2 is SASEGT. The CDR3 contains 14 residues. V was trimmed by 5 bases and J by 2 bases, leaving 13 bases between them. DNA for the CDR3: TGTGCCAGCAGTCCCGTGGGGGCTGCCTACGAGCAGTACTTC. Translation: CASSPVGAAYEQYF.

This chain joins TRBV5-1 and TRBJ2-7; no definite D call. Germline V CDR1 and CDR2: SGHRS, YFSETQ. This CDR3 contains 12 residues. V dropped 1 base and J dropped 5 bases, with 7 bases sitting between them. Here the CDR3 reads CASSLRRDEQYF. The DNA of the CDR3 is TGCGCCAGCAGCTTGCGACGGGACGAGCAGTACTTC. The whole variable domain, remainder taken from reference TRBV5-1 and TRBJ2-7, is KAGVTQTPRYLIKTRGQQVTLSCSPISGHRSVSWYQQTPGQGLQFLFEYFSETQRNKGNFPGRFSGRQFSNSRSEMNVSTLELGDSALYLCASSLRRDEQYFGPGTRLTVT.

This sequence joins TRBV6-1 and TRBJ2-4, with D maybe TRBD2 (6 bases). This CDR3 is built from 20 residues. Trimming cost V 4 bases and J 0 bases, with 25 bases left between them. Germline CDR1 and CDR2: MNHNS and SASEGT. The CDR3 sequence is CASSGAVSGLNRLAKNIQYF. In DNA, the CDR3 is TGTGCCAGCAGTGGAGCGGTCTCCGGACTAAACCGGTTAGCCAAAAACATTCAGTACTTC.